The entry below describes one T cell receptor (beta chain). The data derive from a study of shared clonotypes between healthy human individuals. Across the whole study: Researchers drew samples from two women and a few men aged 18 to 49.

Assay: immunoSEQ multiplex PCR; the TCRdb copy retains only in-frame clones and omits some. The data show millions of clones, roughly nine tenths seen once. The sequence came from a man younger than 35 in good health. The sequenced material came from naive CD4+ T cells sorted from blood. Subset noted: CD45RA+ positively selected.

For the CDR3, the DNA is TGCGCCAGCAGCTCAACTCGGAAGACCCCTAGTGAGGAGTCAGAGACCCAGTACTTC. This encodes CASSSTRKTPSEESETQYF. The chain links TRBV5-1 to TRBJ2-5; no clear D gene. Germline V gives CDR1 SGHRS, CDR2 YFSETQ. This CDR3 spans 19 amino acids. Trimming pared 3 bases from V and 4 bases from J, leaving 28 bases between.